A single sample gave rise to the 14 T cell receptor beta chains below, sequenced in a study of spatial heterogeneity in lung cancer. Via MiXCR, TCRdb re-called the 5' RACE reads, giving one row per CDR3 protein. The data contain under 100,000 distinct CDR3 sequences, roughly 8.7% of them singletons. Time point denoted: sample taken at primary tumor resection. From tumor, nontumor lung or frozen PBMC, whole RNA was taken unsorted for sequencing. The sequencing here drew on PBMCs, taken at surgery. The receptor set was obtained from a male donor with early-stage non-small cell lung cancer.

There are many counts of this clonotype. The V call is TRBV29-1, the J call TRBJ1-1; 7 nucleotides line up with TRBD1. V lost 5 bases and J lost 3; bases outside the gene matches: 15. This CDR3 is 16 amino acids long. In germline, CDR1 is SQVTM, CDR2 ANQGSEA. CDR3 residues: CSVNRGAGRGDTEAFF. Here the CDR3 DNA reads TGCAGCGTTAACAGGGGCGCGGGTAGAGGGGACACTGAAGCTTTCTTT. Using reference TRBV29-1 and TRBJ1-1 for the parts outside the CDR3, the full variable domain is SAVISQKPSRDICQRGTSLTIQCQVDSQVTMMFWYRQQPGQSLTLIATANQGSEATYESGFVIDKFPISRPNLTFSTLTVSNMSPEDSSIYLCSVNRGAGRGDTEAFFGQGTRLTVV.

This clonotype was picked up many times. The V and J genes are TRBV29-1 and TRBJ1-4; D perhaps matches TRBD1 (5 bases). V was clipped by 6 bases and J by 4 bases, with 9 bases between them. Germline CDR1 is SQVTM and CDR2 is ANQGSEA. CDR3 size: 12 residues. CDR3 in DNA: TGCAGCGTACAGGAGGTTAATGAAAAACTGTTTTTT. This translates into CSVQEVNEKLFF.

The CDR3 reads CASSSQVNTEAFF. Here the CDR3 DNA reads TGTGCCAGCAGCTCGCAGGTGAACACTGAAGCTTTCTTT. The rearrangement joins TRBV7-3 to TRBJ1-1; the D is unclear. V was clipped by 4 bases and J by 0 bases, with 6 bases between them. The CDR3 consists of 13 residues. Germline CDR1 and CDR2: SGHTA and FQGTGA.

This clonotype turned up a few times. V is TRBV6-2 or TRBV6-3 and J is TRBJ2-1; D assignment may be TRBD1 or TRBD2 (6 bases each). The germline V gene encodes CDR1 MNHEY and CDR2 SVGEGT. The germline V and J ends were trimmed by 4 bases and 9 bases, with 19 bases remaining between them. This CDR3 has 15 amino acids. The CDR3 is CASSFPGMGGGEQFF. CDR3 bases: TGTGCCAGCAGTTTCCCCGGGATGGGGGGCGGTGAGCAGTTCTTC.

This clonotype occurred many times. The rearrangement uses TRBV5-6 and TRBJ2-3; no reliable D call. CDR3 size: 15 residues. Germline lookup yields CDR1 SGHDT and CDR2 YYEEEE. V lost 0 bases and J 2 bases, leaving 10 bases between the germline ends. The CDR3 is CASSLGVGSTDTQYF. For the CDR3, the DNA is TGTGCCAGCAGCTTGGGAGTGGGGTCCACAGATACGCAGTATTTT.

In this sample, this clonotype turned up many times. The gene calls are TRBV5-1 and TRBJ2-5, with 7 bases that match TRBD1. Germline CDR1 SGHRS, CDR2 YFSETQ. This CDR3 comprises 18 residues. J was trimmed by 1 base and V by 0 bases; bases with no gene match: 12. The CDR3 loop is CASSLEDRGRGFQETQYF. The CDR3 DNA reads TGCGCCAGCAGCTTGGAGGATAGGGGGCGCGGATTCCAAGAGACCCAGTACTTC.

This clonotype was observed a few times. V gene TRBV21-1 combines with J gene TRBJ2-3; the table's D call, TRBD1, has no DNA check behind it. TRBV21-1 is classified as a pseudogene. The CDR3 length is 14 residues. CDR3 nucleotide sequence: TGTGCCAGCAGGGACAGGACCTACACAGATACGCAGTATTTT. As protein: CASRDRTYTDTQYF.

This chain joins TRBV18 and TRBJ2-1; the D call may be TRBD1 or TRBD2 (6 bases each). The CDR3 spans 15 residues. Germline assignment: CDR1 KGHSH and CDR2 LQKENI. Trimming took off 2 bases at V and 5 bases at J, with 13 bases between the two ends. The CDR3 coding sequence is TGTGCCAGCTCACCAGGAGGGGGTCTGGACAATGAGCAGTTCTTC. Protein sequence: CASSPGGGLDNEQFF.

This clonotype appeared many times. The chain uses TRBV7-9 and TRBJ1-3; D is ambiguous. Germline-derived CDR1 and CDR2 are SEHNR and FQNEAQ (reference sequence). Trimming removed 4 bases at V and 0 bases at J, with 13 bases between. The CDR3 covers 16 residues. This CDR3 is CASSSTRLISGNTIYF. In nucleotides, the CDR3 is TGTGCCAGCAGCTCCACCCGACTGATCTCTGGAAACACCATATATTTT.

This clonotype was recorded many times. The CDR3 here is CASSSLVAGAEYEQYF. The CDR3 nucleotides are TGTGCCAGCAGTTCCCTAGTGGCGGGAGCGGAATACGAGCAGTACTTC. The chain combines TRBV28 with TRBJ2-7, with 7 positions matching TRBD2. The ends lost 4 bases at V and 4 bases at J; junction bases unmatched: 13. Germline V lookup: CDR1 MDHEN, CDR2 SYDVKM. The CDR3 extends over 16 amino acids.

This clonotype was picked up a small number of times. The V gene is TRBV28, the J gene TRBJ2-3, with TRBD2 matching 10 bases. CDR3 size: 14 residues. Germline CDR1 and CDR2: MDHEN and SYDVKM. After removal of 9 bases from V and 3 bases from J, the junction contained 6 bases not matched to a gene. Here the CDR3 reads CASTSGRGTDTQYF. The CDR3 DNA reads TGTGCCAGTACCAGCGGGAGGGGGACAGATACGCAGTATTTT.

This clonotype was observed a handful of times. This chain uses TRBV29-1 with TRBJ2-1; 8 bases are a match to TRBD2. CDR3 size: 13 residues. Germline assignment: CDR1 SQVTM and CDR2 ANQGSEA. V was clipped by 1 base and J by 8 bases; unmatched bases: 4. CDR3 region: CSVEGLLADEQFF. The CDR3 DNA reads as TGCAGCGTTGAAGGGTTACTAGCGGATGAGCAGTTCTTC.

Details on this clonotype: This may be a read error: a much more frequent sequence differs by one nucleotide. V is TRBV5-4 and J is TRBJ1-2; a weak D match, TRBD1 (5 bases). The CDR3 extends over 13 amino acids. CDR1 and CDR2 (germline): SGHNT, YYREEE (reference sequence). V lost 4 bases and J 8 bases, leaving 15 bases between the germline ends. CDR3 nucleotides: TGTGCCAGCAGCCTCAGGGATCGGCAGGGCTACACCTTC. It yields the protein CASSLRDRQGYTF.

In its sample, this clonotype was seen many times. The chain joins TRBV20-1 to TRBJ2-5, with 8 bases lining up with TRBD2. With V trimmed by 3 bases and J by 1 base, 4 bases remained unmatched. The CDR3 sequence is 14 residues long. CDR1 is DFQATT and CDR2 is SNEGSKA in the germline V gene (reference sequence). CDR3 in amino acids: CSARGLEGQETQYF. CDR3 nucleotide sequence: TGCAGTGCTAGGGGACTAGAGGGCCAAGAGACCCAGTACTTC.